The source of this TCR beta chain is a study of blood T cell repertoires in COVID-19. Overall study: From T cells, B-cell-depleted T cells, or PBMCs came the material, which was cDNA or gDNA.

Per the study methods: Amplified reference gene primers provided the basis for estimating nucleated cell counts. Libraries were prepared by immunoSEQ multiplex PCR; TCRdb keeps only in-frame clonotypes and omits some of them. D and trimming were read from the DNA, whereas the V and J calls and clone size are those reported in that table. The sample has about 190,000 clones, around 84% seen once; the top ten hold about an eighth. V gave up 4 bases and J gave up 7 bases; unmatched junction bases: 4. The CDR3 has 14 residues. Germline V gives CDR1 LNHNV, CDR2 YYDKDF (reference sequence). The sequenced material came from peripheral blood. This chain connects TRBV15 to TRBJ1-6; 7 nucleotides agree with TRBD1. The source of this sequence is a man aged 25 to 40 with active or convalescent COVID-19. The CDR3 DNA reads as TGTGCCACCAGCAAACAGGGGTCCAATTCACCCCTCCACTTT. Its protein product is CATSKQGSNSPLHF.